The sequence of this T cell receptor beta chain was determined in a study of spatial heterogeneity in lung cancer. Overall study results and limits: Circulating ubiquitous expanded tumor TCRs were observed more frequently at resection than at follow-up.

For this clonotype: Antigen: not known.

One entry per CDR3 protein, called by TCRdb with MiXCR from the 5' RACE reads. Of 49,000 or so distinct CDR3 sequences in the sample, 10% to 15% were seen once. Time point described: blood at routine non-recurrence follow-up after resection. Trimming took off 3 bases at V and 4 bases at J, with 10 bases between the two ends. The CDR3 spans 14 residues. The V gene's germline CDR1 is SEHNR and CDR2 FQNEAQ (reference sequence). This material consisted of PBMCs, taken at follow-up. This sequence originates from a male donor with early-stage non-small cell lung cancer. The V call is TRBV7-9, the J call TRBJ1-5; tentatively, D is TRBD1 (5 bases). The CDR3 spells CASSLAGLNQPQHF. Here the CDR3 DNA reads TGTGCCAGCAGCTTGGCAGGGCTTAATCAGCCCCAGCATTTT.